This T cell receptor beta chain stems from a study of shared clonotypes between healthy human individuals. Study overall: A donor's plate count was three for CD4 naive and three for CD4 memory; CD8 naive had two and CD8 memory one. General observations from the study: The generation probabilities recorded for non-shared clonotypes fell below those of clonotypes shared by all four donors. Roughly 5% of naive CD4 clonotypes were common to a handful of donors.

CD45RA-negative memory and CD45RA+ naive subsets were split from the CD4+ cells. The method was immunoSEQ multiplex PCR; TCRdb's version includes in-frame clones alone and lacks a portion of them. Seen here are roughly 1,500,000 clones, 98% observed once, and the top ten hold approximately 0.44%. Germline V gives CDR1 ENHRY, CDR2 SYGVKD. V lost 1 base, J lost 0 bases, and 15 bases lay in between. This CDR3 spans 17 amino acids. Comment on this clone: Its antigen is as yet unknown.

The material sequenced was naive CD4+ T cells sorted from blood. Subset described: CD45RA+ positively selected. The origin of this receptor is a man aged 25 to 45 in good health. This chain connects TRBV10-3 to TRBJ1-1; D gene ambiguous. This chain's CDR3 is CAISELVEGSLNTEAFF. In DNA, the CDR3 is TGTGCCATCAGTGAGTTGGTGGAGGGCAGCTTGAACACTGAAGCTTTCTTT.